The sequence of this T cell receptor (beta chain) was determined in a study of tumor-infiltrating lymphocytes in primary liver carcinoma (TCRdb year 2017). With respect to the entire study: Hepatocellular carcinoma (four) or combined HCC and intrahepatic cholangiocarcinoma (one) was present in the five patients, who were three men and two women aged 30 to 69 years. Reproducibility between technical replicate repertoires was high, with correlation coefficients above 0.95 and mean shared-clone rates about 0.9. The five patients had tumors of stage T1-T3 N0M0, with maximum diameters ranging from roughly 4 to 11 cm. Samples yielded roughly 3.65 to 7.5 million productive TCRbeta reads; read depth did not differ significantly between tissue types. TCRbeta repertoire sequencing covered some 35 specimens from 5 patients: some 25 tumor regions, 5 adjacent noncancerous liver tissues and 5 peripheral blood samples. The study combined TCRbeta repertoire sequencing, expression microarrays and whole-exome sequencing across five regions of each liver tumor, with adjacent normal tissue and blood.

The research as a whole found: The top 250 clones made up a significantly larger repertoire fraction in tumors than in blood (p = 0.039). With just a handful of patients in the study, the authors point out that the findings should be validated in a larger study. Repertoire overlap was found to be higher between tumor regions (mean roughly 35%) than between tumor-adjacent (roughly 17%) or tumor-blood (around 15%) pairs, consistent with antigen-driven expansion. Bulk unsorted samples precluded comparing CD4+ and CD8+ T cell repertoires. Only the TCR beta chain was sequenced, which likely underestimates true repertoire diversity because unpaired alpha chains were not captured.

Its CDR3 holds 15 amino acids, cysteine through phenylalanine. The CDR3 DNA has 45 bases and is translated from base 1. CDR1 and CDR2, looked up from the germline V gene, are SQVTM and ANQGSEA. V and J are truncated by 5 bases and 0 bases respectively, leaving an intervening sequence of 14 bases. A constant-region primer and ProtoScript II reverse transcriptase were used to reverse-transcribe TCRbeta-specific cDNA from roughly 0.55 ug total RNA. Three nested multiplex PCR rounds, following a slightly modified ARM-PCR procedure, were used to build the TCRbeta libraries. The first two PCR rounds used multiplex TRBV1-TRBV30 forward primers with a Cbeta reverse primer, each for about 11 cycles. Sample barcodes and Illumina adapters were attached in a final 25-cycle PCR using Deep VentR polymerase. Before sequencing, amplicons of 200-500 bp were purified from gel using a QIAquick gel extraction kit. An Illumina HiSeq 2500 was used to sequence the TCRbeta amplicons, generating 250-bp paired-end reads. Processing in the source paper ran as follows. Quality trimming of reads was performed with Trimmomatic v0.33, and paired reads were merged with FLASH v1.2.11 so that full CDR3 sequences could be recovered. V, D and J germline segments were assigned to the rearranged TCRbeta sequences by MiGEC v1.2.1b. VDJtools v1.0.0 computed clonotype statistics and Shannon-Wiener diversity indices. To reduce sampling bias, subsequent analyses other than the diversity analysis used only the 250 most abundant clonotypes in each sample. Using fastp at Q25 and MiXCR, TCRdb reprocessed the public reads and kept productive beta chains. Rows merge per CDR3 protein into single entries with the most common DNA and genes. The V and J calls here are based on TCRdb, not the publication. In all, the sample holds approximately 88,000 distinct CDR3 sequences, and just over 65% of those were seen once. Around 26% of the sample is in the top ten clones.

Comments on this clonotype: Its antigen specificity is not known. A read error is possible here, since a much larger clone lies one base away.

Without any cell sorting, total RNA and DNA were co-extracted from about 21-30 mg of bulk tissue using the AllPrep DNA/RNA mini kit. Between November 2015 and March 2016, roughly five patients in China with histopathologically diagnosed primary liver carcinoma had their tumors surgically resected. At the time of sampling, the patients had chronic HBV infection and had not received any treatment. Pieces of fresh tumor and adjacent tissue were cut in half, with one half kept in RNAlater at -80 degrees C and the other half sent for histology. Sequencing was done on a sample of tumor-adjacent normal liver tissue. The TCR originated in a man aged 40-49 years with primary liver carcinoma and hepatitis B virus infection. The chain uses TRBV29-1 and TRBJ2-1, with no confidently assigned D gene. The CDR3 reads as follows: CSVKIGPNSYNEQFF. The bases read TGCAGCGTTAAGATAGGCCCGAACTCCTACAATGAGCAGTTCTTC.